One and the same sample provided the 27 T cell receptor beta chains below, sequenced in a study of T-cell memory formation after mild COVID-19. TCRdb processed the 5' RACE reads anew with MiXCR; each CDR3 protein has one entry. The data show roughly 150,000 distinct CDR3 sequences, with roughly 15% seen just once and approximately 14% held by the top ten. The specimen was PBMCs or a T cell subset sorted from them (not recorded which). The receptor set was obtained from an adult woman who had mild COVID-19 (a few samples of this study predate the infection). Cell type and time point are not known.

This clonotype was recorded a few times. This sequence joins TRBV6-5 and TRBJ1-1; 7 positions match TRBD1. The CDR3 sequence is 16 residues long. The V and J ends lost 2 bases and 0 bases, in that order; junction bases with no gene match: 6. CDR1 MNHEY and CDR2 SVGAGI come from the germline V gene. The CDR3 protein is CASSYTWDSMNTEAFF. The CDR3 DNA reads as TGTGCCAGCAGTTACACTTGGGACAGTATGAACACTGAAGCTTTCTTT.

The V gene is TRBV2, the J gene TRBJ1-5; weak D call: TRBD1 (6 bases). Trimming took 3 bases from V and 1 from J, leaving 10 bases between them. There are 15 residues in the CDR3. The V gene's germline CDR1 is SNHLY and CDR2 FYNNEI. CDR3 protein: CASSEGRGSNQPQHF. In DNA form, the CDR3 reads TGTGCCAGCAGTGAGGGCAGGGGAAGCAATCAGCCCCAGCATTTT.

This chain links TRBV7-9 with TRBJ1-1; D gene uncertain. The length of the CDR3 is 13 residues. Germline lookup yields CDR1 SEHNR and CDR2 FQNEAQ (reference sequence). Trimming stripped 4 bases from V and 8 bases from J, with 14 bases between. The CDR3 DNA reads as TGTGCCAGCAGCTCCCCCGGTGGAGCGGAAGCTTTCTTT. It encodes CASSSPGGAEAFF. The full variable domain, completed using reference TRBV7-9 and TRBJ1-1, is DTGVSQNPRHKITKRGQNVTFRCDPISEHNRLYWYRQTLGQGPEFLTYFQNEAQLEKSRLLSDRFSAERPKGSFSTLEIQRTEQGDSAMYLCASSSPGGAEAFFGQGTRLTVV.

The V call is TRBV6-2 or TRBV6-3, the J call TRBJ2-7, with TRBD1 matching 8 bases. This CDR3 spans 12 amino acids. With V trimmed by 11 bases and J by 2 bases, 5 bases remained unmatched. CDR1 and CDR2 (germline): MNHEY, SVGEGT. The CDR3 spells CAHGQGTYEQYF. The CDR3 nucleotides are TGTGCCCACGGACAGGGCACCTACGAGCAGTACTTC.

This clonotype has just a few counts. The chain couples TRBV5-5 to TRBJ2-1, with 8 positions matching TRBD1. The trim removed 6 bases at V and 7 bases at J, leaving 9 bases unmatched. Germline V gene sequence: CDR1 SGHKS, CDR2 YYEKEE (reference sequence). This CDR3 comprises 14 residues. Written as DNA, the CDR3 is TGTGCCAGCACCAGGACAGGGTTAGATAATGAGCAGTTCTTC. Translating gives CASTRTGLDNEQFF.

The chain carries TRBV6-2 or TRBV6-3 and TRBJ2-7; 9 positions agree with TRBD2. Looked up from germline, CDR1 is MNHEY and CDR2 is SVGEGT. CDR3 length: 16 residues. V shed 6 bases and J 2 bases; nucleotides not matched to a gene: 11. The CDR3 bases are TGTGCCAGCAGCAGAGCCGCTAGCGGGAAGACCTACGAGCAGTACTTC. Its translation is CASSRAASGKTYEQYF.

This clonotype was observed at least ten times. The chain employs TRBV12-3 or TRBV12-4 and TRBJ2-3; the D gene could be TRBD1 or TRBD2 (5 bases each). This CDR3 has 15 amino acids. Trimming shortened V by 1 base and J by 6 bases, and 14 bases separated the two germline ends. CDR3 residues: CASSLDVGVSDTQYF. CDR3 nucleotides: TGTGCCAGCAGTTTAGATGTGGGGGTGTCGGATACGCAGTATTTT.

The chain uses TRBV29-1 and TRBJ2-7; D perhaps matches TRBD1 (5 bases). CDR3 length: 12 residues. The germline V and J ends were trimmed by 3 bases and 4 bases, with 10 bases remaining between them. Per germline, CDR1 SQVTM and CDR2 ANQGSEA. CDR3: CSVELAGYEQYF. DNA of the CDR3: TGCAGCGTTGAGTTGGCAGGGTACGAGCAGTACTTC.

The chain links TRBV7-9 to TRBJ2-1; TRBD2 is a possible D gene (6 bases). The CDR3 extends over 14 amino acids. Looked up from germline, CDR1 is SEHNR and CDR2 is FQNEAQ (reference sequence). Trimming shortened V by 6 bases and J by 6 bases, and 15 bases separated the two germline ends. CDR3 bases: TGTGCCAGCAGGGAGAAGCGGGTGGGCAATGAGCAGTTCTTC. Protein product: CASREKRVGNEQFF.

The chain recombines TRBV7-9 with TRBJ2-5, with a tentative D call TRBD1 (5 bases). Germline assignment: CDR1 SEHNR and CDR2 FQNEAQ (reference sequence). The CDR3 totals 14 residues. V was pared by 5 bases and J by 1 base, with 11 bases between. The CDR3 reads CASSPRVSQETQYF. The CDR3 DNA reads TGTGCCAGCAGCCCCAGGGTCTCCCAAGAGACCCAGTACTTC.

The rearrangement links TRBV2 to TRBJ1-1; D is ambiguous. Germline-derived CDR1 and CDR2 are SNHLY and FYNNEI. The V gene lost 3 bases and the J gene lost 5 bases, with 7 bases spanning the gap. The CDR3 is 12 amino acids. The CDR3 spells CASSDGVTEAFF. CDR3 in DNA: TGTGCCAGCAGTGACGGGGTGACTGAAGCTTTCTTT.

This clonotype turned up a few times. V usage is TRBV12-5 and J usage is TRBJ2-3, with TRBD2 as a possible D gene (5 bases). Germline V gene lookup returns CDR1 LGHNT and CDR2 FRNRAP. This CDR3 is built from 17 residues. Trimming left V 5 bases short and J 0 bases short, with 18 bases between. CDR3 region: CASGLSHGVTSTDTQYF. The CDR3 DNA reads TGTGCTAGTGGTCTCTCCCACGGGGTCACTAGCACAGATACGCAGTATTTT. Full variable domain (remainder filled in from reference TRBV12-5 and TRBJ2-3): DARVTQTPRHKVTEMGQEVTMRCQPILGHNTVFWYRQTMMQGLELLAYFRNRAPLDDSGMPKDRFSAEMPDATLATLKIQPSEPRDSAVYFCASGLSHGVTSTDTQYFGPGTRLTVL.

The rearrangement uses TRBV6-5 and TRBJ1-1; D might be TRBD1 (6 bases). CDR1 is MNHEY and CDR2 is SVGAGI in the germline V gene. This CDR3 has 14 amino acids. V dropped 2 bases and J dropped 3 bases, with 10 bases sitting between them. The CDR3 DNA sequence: TGTGCCAGCAGTTACACGGACAGAGACACTGAAGCTTTCTTT. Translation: CASSYTDRDTEAFF.

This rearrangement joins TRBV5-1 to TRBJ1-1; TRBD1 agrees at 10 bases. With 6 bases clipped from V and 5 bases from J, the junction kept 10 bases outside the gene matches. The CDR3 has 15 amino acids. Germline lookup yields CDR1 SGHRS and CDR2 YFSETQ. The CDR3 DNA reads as TGCGCCAGCATCCCCGGGACAGGGGTGGGAACTGAAGCTTTCTTT. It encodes CASIPGTGVGTEAFF.

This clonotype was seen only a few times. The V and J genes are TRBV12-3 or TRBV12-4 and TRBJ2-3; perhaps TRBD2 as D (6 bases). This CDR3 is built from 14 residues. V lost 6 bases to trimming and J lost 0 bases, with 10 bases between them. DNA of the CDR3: TGTGCCAGCAGGCGGGGTGCCAGCACAGATACGCAGTATTTT. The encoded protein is CASRRGASTDTQYF.

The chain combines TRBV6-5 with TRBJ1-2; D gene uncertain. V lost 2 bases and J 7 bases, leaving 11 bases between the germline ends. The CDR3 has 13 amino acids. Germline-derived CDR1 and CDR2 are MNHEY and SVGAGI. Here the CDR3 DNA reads TGTGCCAGCAGTTACGAGGCAGGAGGTGGCTACACCTTC. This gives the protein CASSYEAGGGYTF.

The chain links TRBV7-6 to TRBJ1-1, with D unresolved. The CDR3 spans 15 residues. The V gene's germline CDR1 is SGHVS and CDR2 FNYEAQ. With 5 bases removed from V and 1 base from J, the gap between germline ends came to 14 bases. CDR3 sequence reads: CASSPGERSNTEAFF. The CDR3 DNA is TGTGCCAGCAGCCCAGGCGAAAGATCGAACACTGAAGCTTTCTTT.

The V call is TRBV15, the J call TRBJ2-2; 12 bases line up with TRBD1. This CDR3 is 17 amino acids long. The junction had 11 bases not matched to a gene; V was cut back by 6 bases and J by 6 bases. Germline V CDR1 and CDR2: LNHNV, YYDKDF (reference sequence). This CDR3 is CATRGLRDRGLAGELFF. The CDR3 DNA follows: TGTGCCACCAGGGGGCTTCGGGACAGGGGGCTGGCCGGGGAGCTGTTTTTT.

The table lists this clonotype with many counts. CDR3 bases: TGTGCCAGCAGCCTAGAAGTCAGCGGGCTTTACGAGCAGTACTTC. It codes for CASSLEVSGLYEQYF. The chain combines TRBV7-2 with TRBJ2-7; D might be TRBD2 (6 bases). Looked up from germline, CDR1 is SGHTA and CDR2 is FQGNSA. V lost 5 bases and J lost 4, with 18 bases in between. CDR3 size: 15 residues.

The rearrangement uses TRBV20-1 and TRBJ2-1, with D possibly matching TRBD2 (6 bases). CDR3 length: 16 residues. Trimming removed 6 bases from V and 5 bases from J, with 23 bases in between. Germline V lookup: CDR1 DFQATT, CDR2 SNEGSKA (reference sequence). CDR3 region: CSATAYGAGINNEQFF. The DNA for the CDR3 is TGCAGTGCAACCGCTTACGGGGCGGGGATAAACAATGAGCAGTTCTTC.

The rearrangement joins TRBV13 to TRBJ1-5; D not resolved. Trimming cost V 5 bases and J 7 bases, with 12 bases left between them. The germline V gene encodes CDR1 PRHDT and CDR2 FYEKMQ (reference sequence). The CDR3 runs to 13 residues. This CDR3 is CASSRTSEQPQHF. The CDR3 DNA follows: TGTGCCAGCAGCCGTACCTCGGAACAGCCCCAGCATTTT.

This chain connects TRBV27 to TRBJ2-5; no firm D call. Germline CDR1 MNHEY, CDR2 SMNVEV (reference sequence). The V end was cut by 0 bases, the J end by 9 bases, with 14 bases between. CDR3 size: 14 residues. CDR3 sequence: CASSLSSAAWAQYF. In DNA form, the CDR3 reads TGTGCCAGCAGTTTATCGTCTGCCGCATGGGCCCAGTACTTC.

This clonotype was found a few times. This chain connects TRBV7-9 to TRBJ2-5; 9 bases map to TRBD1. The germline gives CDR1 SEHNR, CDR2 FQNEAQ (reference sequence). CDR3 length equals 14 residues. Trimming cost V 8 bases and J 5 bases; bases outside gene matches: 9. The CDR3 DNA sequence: TGTGCCAGCCGCTGGGGGACAGGGATGGAGACCCAGTACTTC. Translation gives CASRWGTGMETQYF.

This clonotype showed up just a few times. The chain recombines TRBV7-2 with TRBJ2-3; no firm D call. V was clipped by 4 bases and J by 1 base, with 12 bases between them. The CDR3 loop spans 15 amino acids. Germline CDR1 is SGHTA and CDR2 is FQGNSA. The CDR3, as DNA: TGTGCCAGCAGCTACCAGGCAGTGGGCACAGATACGCAGTATTTT. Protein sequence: CASSYQAVGTDTQYF.

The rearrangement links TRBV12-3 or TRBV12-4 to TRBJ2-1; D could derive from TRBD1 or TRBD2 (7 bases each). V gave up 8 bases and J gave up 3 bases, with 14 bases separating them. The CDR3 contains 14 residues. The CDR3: CASDQGGGYNEQFF. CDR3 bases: TGTGCCAGCGACCAGGGGGGGGGCTACAATGAGCAGTTCTTC.

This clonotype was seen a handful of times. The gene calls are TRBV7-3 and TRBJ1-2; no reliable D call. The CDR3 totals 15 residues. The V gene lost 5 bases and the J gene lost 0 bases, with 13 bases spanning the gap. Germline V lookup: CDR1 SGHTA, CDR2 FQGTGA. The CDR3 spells CASSPGAGTNYGYTF. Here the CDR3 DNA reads TGTGCCAGCAGCCCGGGAGCAGGAACTAACTATGGCTACACCTTC. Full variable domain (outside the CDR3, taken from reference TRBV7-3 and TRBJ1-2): GAGVSQTPSNKVTEKGKYVELRCDPISGHTALYWYRQSLGQGPEFLIYFQGTGAADDSGLPNDRFFAVRPEGSVSTLKIQRTERGDSAVYLCASSPGAGTNYGYTFGSGTRLTVV.

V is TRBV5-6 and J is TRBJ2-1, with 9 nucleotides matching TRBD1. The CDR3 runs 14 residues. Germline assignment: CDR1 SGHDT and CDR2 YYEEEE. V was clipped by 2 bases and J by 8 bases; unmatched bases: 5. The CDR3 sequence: CASSFGTGMDEQFF. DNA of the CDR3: TGTGCCAGCAGCTTCGGGACAGGGATGGATGAGCAGTTCTTC.